This T cell receptor beta chain derives from a study of OX40 agonist ivuxolimab in advanced cancers. About the study: Aged 23 to 79 with a mean of approximately 57 years, they were approximately 80% male.

Looked up from germline, CDR1 is SGHTA and CDR2 is FQGNSA. Trimming left V 3 bases short and J 6 bases short, with 14 bases between. The CDR3 length is 15 residues. Assay: immunoSEQ multiplex PCR; the TCRdb copy retains only in-frame clones and omits some. The repertoire holds over 55,000 clones, 70% to 90% seen once, with around 2% in the top ten. The receptor's source is an adult with an advanced solid tumor such as melanoma, head and neck, liver or kidney cancer. The sample in question was CD4+ or CD8+ T cells sorted from blood, obtained in a trial of the OX40 agonist ivuxolimab. The rearrangement links TRBV7-2 to TRBJ2-2; tentatively, D is TRBD2 (6 bases). The CDR3 region is CASSFAGSAAGELFF. DNA of the CDR3: TGTGCCAGCAGCTTTGCCGGGAGCGCGGCCGGGGAGCTGTTTTTT.